These 22 T cell receptor beta chains came from one sample sequenced in a study of glioma-infiltrating T cells after dendritic cell vaccination. The table came from immunoSEQ multiplex PCR; TCRdb's copy has only in-frame clones and leaves some out. The sample yields 100,000 or so clones, 90% seen once. The time point was: after dendritic cell vaccination, including at tumor progression/relapse. The source was blood, collected after dendritic cell vaccination. The receptors were gathered from a human donor with glioblastoma.

This clone was counted a few times. This chain connects TRBV5-1 to TRBJ2-3; D is unresolved. The CDR3 contains 11 residues. Trimming took off 5 bases at V and 2 bases at J, with 3 bases between the two ends. Looked up from germline, CDR1 is SGHRS and CDR2 is YFSETQ. The chain's CDR3 is CASSNTDTQYF. In DNA, the CDR3 is TGCGCCAGCAGTAACACAGATACGCAGTATTTT.

The J gene is TRBJ2-7, the V gene TRBV5-1; D uncertain. The CDR3 loop spans 15 amino acids. In germline, CDR1 is SGHRS, CDR2 YFSETQ. V dropped 0 bases and J dropped 3 bases, with 13 bases sitting between them. CDR3 DNA sequence: TGCGCCAGCAGCTTGGTGGATAGCAGAGACTACGAGCAGTACTTC. Its translation: CASSLVDSRDYEQYF.

The chain employs TRBV5-8 and TRBJ2-6, with TRBD1 as a possible D gene (5 bases). The germline V gene encodes CDR1 SGHTS and CDR2 YDEGEE. The CDR3 loop spans 15 amino acids. V lost 9 bases, J lost 0 bases, and 13 bases lay in between. The CDR3 nucleotides are TGTGCCAACCCTGACAGTCCCTCTGGGGCCAACGTCCTGACTTTC. Protein sequence: CANPDSPSGANVLTF.

The rearrangement joins TRBV6-1 to TRBJ2-7, with 9 bases that match TRBD2. V shed 6 bases, J shed 3 bases, and the junction held 9 bases outside the gene matches. The CDR3 sequence is 15 residues long. Germline lookup yields CDR1 MNHNS and CDR2 SASEGT. The CDR3 sequence: CASRTGLAPNYEQYF. CDR3 DNA: TGTGCCAGCAGGACTGGACTAGCGCCAAACTACGAGCAGTACTTC.

This chain uses TRBV6-6 with TRBJ1-3; 8 nucleotides agree with TRBD1. Germline lookup yields CDR1 MNHNY and CDR2 SVGAGI (reference sequence). The CDR3 has 15 amino acids. The J segment lost 2 bases and the V segment lost 6 bases, leaving 6 bases of the junction unmatched. The DNA for the CDR3 is TGTGCCAGCAGCGCACAGGGGGGACCTGGAAACACCATATATTTT. This codes for CASSAQGGPGNTIYF.

The chain recombines TRBV5-1 with TRBJ2-2; 11 bases agree with TRBD2. The CDR3 is made up of 16 amino acids. From germline, CDR1 is SGHRS and CDR2 YFSETQ. With V trimmed by 3 bases and J by 4 bases, 5 bases remained unmatched. Written as DNA, the CDR3 is TGCGCCAGCAGCTGGGTCGGGACTAGCGGCACCGGGGAGCTGTTTTTT. It specifies CASSWVGTSGTGELFF.

The chain joins TRBV7-9 to TRBJ2-7, with TRBD2 matching over 7 bases. Germline V CDR1 and CDR2: SEHNR, FQNEAQ (reference sequence). This CDR3 is 14 amino acids long. V shed 0 bases and J 3 bases; nucleotides not matched to a gene: 2. The CDR3 DNA reads TGTGCCAGCAGCTTAGCGGGGGGGGACTACGAGCAGTACTTC. Protein: CASSLAGGDYEQYF. Variable domain in full (rest from reference TRBV7-9 and TRBJ2-7): DTGVSQNPRHKITKRGQNVTFRCDPISEHNRLYWYRQTLGQGPEFLTYFQNEAQLEKSRLLSDRFSAERPKGSFSTLEIQRTEQGDSAMYLCASSLAGGDYEQYFGPGTRLTVT.

The chain employs TRBV7-3 and TRBJ2-3; D not certain. The CDR3 consists of 14 residues. CDR1 is SGHTA and CDR2 is FQGTGA in the germline V gene. V was shortened by 1 base and J by 6 bases, with 11 bases between the two germline ends. CDR3 loop: CASSLSSWRDTQYF. CDR3 in DNA: TGTGCCAGCAGCTTAAGTTCTTGGCGGGATACGCAGTATTTT.

This clone came up a few times. V is TRBV19 and J is TRBJ2-1, with D perhaps TRBD2 (6 bases). V lost 7 bases, J lost 2 bases, and 15 bases lay in between. The germline V gene encodes CDR1 LNHDA and CDR2 SQIVND (reference sequence). The CDR3 consists of 15 residues. In DNA, the CDR3 is TGTGCCAGTAATTCGGGAGCGGTGCCCTACAATGAGCAGTTCTTC. It specifies CASNSGAVPYNEQFF.

The rearrangement uses TRBV18 and TRBJ2-7, with 8 bases lining up with TRBD1. Germline CDR1 KGHSH, CDR2 LQKENI. CDR3 length equals 16 residues. V trimming: 2 bases; J trimming: 0 bases; junction bases outside the gene matches: 6. CDR3 in amino acids: CASSPGYGQGSYEQYF. The CDR3 bases are TGTGCCAGCTCACCAGGGTACGGACAGGGCTCCTACGAGCAGTACTTC. Together with reference TRBV18 and TRBJ2-7, the CDR3 gives the full variable domain: NAGVMQNPRHLVRRRGQEARLRCSPMKGHSHVYWYRQLPEEGLKFMVYLQKENIIDESGMPKERFSAEFPKEGPSILRIQQVVRGDSAAYFCASSPGYGQGSYEQYFGPGTRLTVT.

This chain uses TRBV9 with TRBJ1-3; TRBD1 might be the D (5 bases). Germline lookup yields CDR1 SGDLS and CDR2 YYNGEE. The CDR3 runs to 14 residues. The V end lost 0 bases, the J end lost 4 bases, and 8 bases lay between the germline ends. This chain's CDR3 is CASSVEGRGNTIYF. In nucleotides, the CDR3 is TGTGCCAGCAGCGTAGAGGGGCGGGGAAACACCATATATTTT. Combining the CDR3 with reference TRBV9 and TRBJ1-3 gives the whole variable domain DSGVTQTPKHLITATGQRVTLRCSPRSGDLSVYWYQQSLDQGLQFLIQYYNGEERAKGNILERFSAQQFPDLHSELNLSSLELGDSALYFCASSVEGRGNTIYFGEGSWLTVV.

CDR3 protein: CASSLAGGRDNTEAFF. The CDR3 coding sequence is TGTGCCAGCAGCTTAGCGGGAGGGAGAGATAACACTGAAGCTTTCTTT. The chain combines TRBV7-9 with TRBJ1-1; the D is unclear. In germline, CDR1 is SEHNR, CDR2 FQNEAQ (reference sequence). With 0 bases removed from V and 2 bases from J, the gap between germline ends came to 13 bases. This CDR3 comprises 16 residues.

The chain carries TRBV6-5 and TRBJ2-7; 8 bases map to TRBD1. This CDR3 has 15 residues. V shed 3 bases, J shed 6 bases, and the junction held 10 bases outside the gene matches. Germline lookup yields CDR1 MNHEY and CDR2 SVGAGI. The CDR3, as DNA: TGTGCCAGCAGTTATTACAGGGGGTCTTCCACCGAGCAGTACTTC. It codes for CASSYYRGSSTEQYF.

The CDR3 loop reads CATTSGGTYNEQFF. CDR3 in DNA: TGTGCCACCACTAGCGGGGGGACTTACAATGAGCAGTTCTTC. The rearrangement joins TRBV15 to TRBJ2-1, with 11 bases matching TRBD2. The CDR3 consists of 14 residues. Trimming at V came to 7 bases and at J to 4 bases, leaving 3 bases not matched to a gene. In germline, CDR1 is LNHNV, CDR2 YYDKDF (reference sequence).

The chain carries TRBV7-8 and TRBJ1-2; unclear D gene. CDR1 is SGHVS and CDR2 is FQNEAQ in the germline V gene. The CDR3 is 12 residues long. Trimming left V 5 bases short and J 4 bases short, with 8 bases between. The CDR3 spells CASSPTAYGYTF. As DNA, the CDR3 is TGTGCCAGCAGCCCCACAGCCTATGGCTACACCTTC.

This clone showed up just once. The chain carries TRBV6-6 and TRBJ1-3; D uncertain. CDR3 size: 14 residues. CDR1 is MNHNY, CDR2 SVGAGI, per germline (reference sequence). The V gene lost 5 bases and the J gene lost 0 bases, with 8 bases spanning the gap. This CDR3 is CASSRDYSGNTIYF. CDR3 DNA sequence: TGTGCCAGCAGTCGGGATTACTCTGGAAACACCATATATTTT.

The rearrangement joins TRBV27 to TRBJ1-4, with 7 bases lining up with TRBD1. The V gene end was trimmed by 8 bases and the J gene end by 8 bases; junction bases not matched to a gene: 8. Germline V gives CDR1 MNHEY, CDR2 SMNVEV (reference sequence). This CDR3 region has 13 residues. Here the CDR3 reads CASGTGVQEKLFF. As DNA, the CDR3 is TGTGCCAGCGGAACAGGGGTCCAAGAAAAACTGTTTTTT.

The count of this clone is one. The rearrangement links TRBV19 to TRBJ2-7; 9 nucleotides line up with TRBD1. Looked up from germline, CDR1 is LNHDA and CDR2 is SQIVND (reference sequence). The V segment lost 6 bases and the J segment 2 bases; nucleotides outside the gene matches: 8. This CDR3 region has 15 residues. CDR3 in DNA: TGTGCCAGTAGGAGGGAACAGGGGGCCACCTACGAGCAGTACTTC. The encoded protein is CASRREQGATYEQYF.

The chain employs TRBV14 and TRBJ2-7; D is perhaps TRBD1 (5 bases). Trimming left V 6 bases short and J 2 bases short, with 11 bases between. This CDR3 has 13 residues. Per germline, CDR1 SGHDN and CDR2 FVKESK. The CDR3 DNA reads as TGTGCCAGCAGTTGGGGCGATACCTACGAGCAGTACTTC. It codes for CASSWGDTYEQYF.

The chain joins TRBV27 to TRBJ2-5, with a weak D call TRBD2 (6 bases). This CDR3 is built from 11 residues. Trimming cost V 6 bases and J 5 bases, with 7 bases left between them. The germline gives CDR1 MNHEY, CDR2 SMNVEV (reference sequence). The CDR3 coding sequence is TGTGCCAGCAGGGAGGGTGAGACCCAGTACTTC. Protein: CASREGETQYF.

The chain links TRBV27 to TRBJ1-2; 9 nucleotides line up with TRBD1. Germline CDR1 is MNHEY and CDR2 is SMNVEV (reference sequence). J gave up 5 bases and V 4 bases, and 11 bases lay outside the gene matches. CDR3 length: 16 residues. The CDR3 bases are TGTGCCAGCAGTTACTCGGACAGGGGAACGGGTTATGGCTACACCTTC. It yields the protein CASSYSDRGTGYGYTF.

This CDR3 reads CASSQGEPYEQYF. The DNA of the CDR3 is TGTGCCAGCAGTCAGGGGGAGCCCTACGAGCAGTACTTC. The V call is TRBV28, the J call TRBJ2-7; 7 nucleotides match TRBD1. V was pared by 5 bases and J by 2 bases, with 3 bases of the junction left unmatched. Germline V CDR1 and CDR2: MDHEN, SYDVKM. CDR3 length equals 13 residues.